The source of this TCR beta chain is a study of read filtering for tumor transcriptome and immune sequencing. Study information: By R-ISS, stages I, II and III held about 8, 15 and 7 patients.

Notes on the study in general: Single-read clonotypes: about 81.9% of IR-seq clonotypes (approximately 4% of reads), more than 70% of RNA-seq clonotypes (44.6% of reads).

Molecular barcoded adaptors covering alpha/delta and beta/gamma chains were used on approximately 400 ng RNA. TCRdb re-derived calls from the reads in MiXCR, one entry per CDR3 protein. This table holds fewer than 75,000 distinct CDR3 sequences, around a fifth found once. Sampling of bone marrow took place during active disease in every patient. CDR1 is MNHNS and CDR2 is SASEGT in the germline V gene. The CDR3 is 13 amino acids. V dropped 6 bases and J dropped 4 bases, with 10 bases sitting between them. In regard to this clonotype: Its specificity is not known. A read error is likely here: a far larger clone is one base away.

This receptor was identified in a donor at least 40 years old with multiple myeloma. The V call is TRBV6-1, the J call TRBJ2-1; D tentatively fits TRBD1 or TRBD2 (5 bases each). The sequencing input was a population of CD138-negative cells sorted from bone marrow. The CDR3 bases are TGTGCCAGCAGCGGGGCAGGTTACAATGAGCAGTTCTTC. This sequence encodes CASSGAGYNEQFF.